This TCR beta chain was identified in a study of tumor and adjacent non-tumor tissue in lung cancer. About the research overall: Aged about 30 to 76 years, patients included roughly 10 men and a few women with stage I to III disease. Each sample yielded a few million productive TCRbeta reads on average. Study-wide results and caveats: Tumor repertoires had a smaller top 100 clone share than normal lung.

With respect to this clonotype: Its antigen is still unknown.

Trimming shortened V by 3 bases and J by 5 bases, and 16 bases separated the two germline ends. There are 15 residues in the CDR3. Per germline, CDR1 KGHDR and CDR2 SFDVKD. The library came from three nested PCR rounds adapted from ARM-PCR protocols. TCRdb used MiXCR to reprocess the multiplex PCR reads, holding one entry per CDR3 protein. The sample includes approximately 120,000 distinct CDR3 sequences, approximately 66% of them seen just once. This sample's RNA came from whole unsorted tissue. Between August and November 2014, newly diagnosed, chemotherapy-naive lung cancer patients underwent thoracic surgery in China.

The J gene is TRBJ2-7, the V gene TRBV24-1, with TRBD1 as a possible D gene (6 bases). This TCR came from a man aged 25-45 years with non-small cell lung cancer. The sequencing input was lung tumor tissue. Here the CDR3 reads CATSDAQGYDDEQYF. The CDR3 coding sequence is TGTGCCACCAGTGATGCCCAGGGGTATGATGACGAGCAGTACTTC.